The clone carrying this T cell receptor (beta chain) showed up just once. The data were obtained in a study of blood T cell repertoires in COVID-19. Turning to the study itself: The United States, Italy and Spain supplied acute and convalescent COVID-19 samples. PBMCs, B-cell-depleted T cells, or T cells provided the cDNA or gDNA that made up the material.

In the source study's methods: By means of reference gene primer amplification, nucleated cell counts were estimated. TCRdb's table, derived via immunoSEQ multiplex PCR, lists solely in-frame clones and lacks some. Clone size and the V and J calls come from that table; the DNA yielded D and trimming. Of over 50,000 clones listed, around 87% are singletons. V lost 4 bases and J 6 bases, leaving 12 bases between the germline ends. CDR3 length: 13 amino acids. CDR1 is SGHDN and CDR2 is FVKESK in the germline V gene. The specimen sequenced was peripheral blood. The TCR was taken from a man aged 55 to 69 with acute or convalescent COVID-19. The V and J genes are TRBV14 and TRBJ1-2, with unresolved D. The CDR3 loop reads CASSPGELDGYTF. The CDR3 DNA sequence: TGTGCCAGCAGCCCCGGGGAGCTCGATGGCTACACCTTC.